Following are 32 T cell receptor beta chains from one sample sequenced in a study of beta chain features in type 1 diabetes. The study reverse transcribed the entire isolated RNA, so it sequenced expressed TCRB transcripts. Profiled with immunoSEQ multiplex PCR; TCRdb holds only in-frame clones, not every one. The sample lists tens of thousands of clones, roughly 52% occurring once. For these receptors, no antigen is known. Points from the study as a whole: Type 1 diabetes patients showed a moderate but significant shortening of TCRB CDR3s in all four CD4+ subsets.

The specimen was Tregs from blood. The receptors here all came from a woman aged 40-49 years with type 1 diabetes.

This clone was observed a few times. This chain uses TRBV10-3 with TRBJ2-1, with D possibly being TRBD2 (5 bases). The CDR3 has 13 residues. V lost 8 bases and J 8 bases, leaving 16 bases between the germline ends. Germline CDR1 ENHRY, CDR2 SYGVKD. The CDR3 DNA reads as TGTGCCATCCCCCTAGCCCCCGCCGATGAGCAGTTCTTC. Amino acid sequence: CAIPLAPADEQFF.

The sample holds one count of this clone. J is TRBJ2-7 and V is TRBV15; D possibly corresponds to TRBD2 (7 bases). The CDR3 runs 14 residues. Germline CDR1 LNHNV, CDR2 YYDKDF (reference sequence). V dropped 0 bases and J dropped 3 bases, with 9 bases sitting between them. The DNA of the CDR3 is TGTGCCACCAGCAGAGAGGGAGGGGGCTACGAGCAGTACTTC. Translation gives CATSREGGGYEQYF.

For the CDR3, the DNA is TGTGCCAGGACGATAGACAGATCCAACACTGAAGCTTTCTTT. Its protein is CARTIDRSNTEAFF. The rearrangement joins TRBV6-1 to TRBJ1-1; D may be TRBD1 (5 bases). V dropped 9 bases and J dropped 2 bases, with 16 bases sitting between them. CDR1 MNHNS and CDR2 SASEGT come from the germline V gene. The CDR3 loop spans 14 amino acids.

This chain uses TRBV5-1 with TRBJ2-3; 8 bases are shared with TRBD2. This CDR3 spans 17 amino acids. J gave up 4 bases and V 4 bases, and 14 bases lay outside the gene matches. Per the germline V gene, CDR1 is SGHRS and CDR2 is YFSETQ. The CDR3 sequence: CASSRVVAGLGSDTQYF. The DNA for the CDR3 is TGCGCCAGCAGCCGCGTGGTAGCGGGGCTTGGTTCAGATACGCAGTATTTT.

The chain uses TRBV6-5 and TRBJ2-2; TRBD2 might be the D (5 bases). The CDR3 consists of 14 residues. Per germline, CDR1 MNHEY and CDR2 SVGAGI. Trimming took off 5 bases at V and 5 bases at J, with 12 bases between the two ends. This CDR3 is CASSRAGGTGELFF. CDR3 nucleotide sequence: TGTGCCAGCAGTCGGGCGGGTGGGACCGGGGAGCTGTTTTTT.

This sequence joins TRBV19 and TRBJ1-4; tentative D call: TRBD1 (6 bases). CDR3 length: 14 amino acids. Trimming left V 8 bases short and J 8 bases short, with 18 bases between. Germline V gives CDR1 LNHDA, CDR2 SQIVND (reference sequence). The CDR3 nucleotides read TGTGCCAGTGCGTCAGGGGTAGTAAACGAAAAACTGTTTTTT. Amino acids: CASASGVVNEKLFF.

This clone was picked up a small number of times. This chain uses TRBV7-6 with TRBJ2-1; D perhaps matches TRBD2 (5 bases). Germline CDR1 is SGHVS and CDR2 is FNYEAQ. This CDR3 has 15 amino acids. Trimming took 1 base from V and 9 from J, leaving 16 bases between them. The CDR3 here is CASSLDTGKGTEQFF. As DNA, the CDR3 is TGTGCCAGCAGCTTAGACACCGGGAAAGGTACTGAGCAGTTCTTC.

This chain uses TRBV10-3 with TRBJ1-2; maybe TRBD1 (5 bases). The CDR3 sequence is 11 residues long. V lost 4 bases and J 8 bases, leaving 8 bases between the germline ends. Germline V gene data show CDR1 as ENHRY and CDR2 as SYGVKD. The DNA for the CDR3 is TGTGCCATCAGTGGCGGGGGAGGCTACACCTTC. Its protein is CAISGGGGYTF.

This clone was observed a single time. This sequence joins TRBV25-1 and TRBJ1-5, with unresolved D. Germline V gives CDR1 MGHDK, CDR2 SYGVNS. This CDR3 is 14 amino acids long. The germline V and J ends were trimmed by 4 bases and 0 bases, with 7 bases remaining between them. CDR3 in DNA: TGTGCCAGCAGTGTGGAGGTTAGCAATCAGCCCCAGCATTTT. This translates into CASSVEVSNQPQHF.

The V and J genes are TRBV6-6 and TRBJ2-7; D may be TRBD1 (5 bases). V gave up 6 bases and J gave up 1 base, with 16 bases separating them. This CDR3 is built from 15 residues. Germline loops: CDR1 MNHNY, CDR2 SVGAGI (reference sequence). CDR3 amino acids: CASRLRTQGSYEQYF. The CDR3 nucleotides read TGTGCCAGCAGACTCCGCACCCAGGGTTCCTACGAGCAGTACTTC.

The rearrangement joins TRBV5-1 to TRBJ2-1; the match to TRBD2 covers 14 bases. J gave up 9 bases and V 3 bases, and 5 bases lay outside the gene matches. The CDR3 is 15 residues long. Germline CDR1 and CDR2: SGHRS and YFSETQ. CDR3 sequence reads: CASSWTSGRSGEQFF. CDR3 DNA: TGCGCCAGCAGCTGGACTAGCGGGAGGTCGGGTGAGCAGTTCTTC.

The chain employs TRBV5-5 and TRBJ1-1; 7 nucleotides agree with TRBD1. The CDR3 spans 13 residues. Per the germline V gene, CDR1 is SGHKS and CDR2 is YYEKEE (reference sequence). J was trimmed by 3 bases and V by 5 bases; bases with no gene match: 4. CDR3 DNA: TGTGCCAGCAGGCACACAGGGGACACTGAAGCTTTCTTT. It specifies CASRHTGDTEAFF.

This clone appeared once. The chain has TRBV7-9 and TRBJ2-5, with TRBD2 identical over 8 bases. This CDR3 spans 14 amino acids. Germline CDR1 reads SEHNR; CDR2 reads FQNEAQ (reference sequence). V lost 6 bases, J lost 7 bases, and 10 bases stayed unmatched. CDR3 in DNA: TGTGCCAGCAGTTTCACTAGCGGTAGGGGGACCCAGTACTTC. Translating it yields CASSFTSGRGTQYF. The full variable domain, its missing parts supplied by reference TRBV7-9 and TRBJ2-5, is DTGVSQNPRHKITKRGQNVTFRCDPISEHNRLYWYRQTLGQGPEFLTYFQNEAQLEKSRLLSDRFSAERPKGSFSTLEIQRTEQGDSAMYLCASSFTSGRGTQYFGPGTRLLVL.

V usage is TRBV18 and J usage is TRBJ1-2, with D uncertain. This CDR3 region has 17 residues. The V end lost 3 bases, the J end lost 1 base, and 18 bases lay between the germline ends. Germline V gives CDR1 KGHSH, CDR2 LQKENI. The CDR3 DNA reads TGTGCCAGCTCACCCGTCGCGTTCGGTGCCTATAACTATGGCTACACCTTC. This sequence encodes CASSPVAFGAYNYGYTF.

The chain couples TRBV5-1 to TRBJ2-5; 11 nucleotides agree with TRBD2. This CDR3 has 16 amino acids. Trimming removed 4 bases from V and 4 bases from J; junction bases left unmatched: 9. Germline CDR1 is SGHRS and CDR2 is YFSETQ. In DNA, the CDR3 is TGCGCCAGCAGCATGGATAGCGGGGGGGCGACAGAGACCCAGTACTTC. This codes for CASSMDSGGATETQYF.

This clone was seen a handful of times. The chain recombines TRBV2 with TRBJ1-2; D unclear. Germline assignment: CDR1 SNHLY and CDR2 FYNNEI. The CDR3 sequence is 12 residues long. V was cut by 3 bases and J by 4 bases, with 6 bases left in between. The CDR3 sequence is CASSDRGYGYTF. Here the CDR3 DNA reads TGTGCCAGCAGTGATCGAGGCTATGGCTACACCTTC.

This clone was seen a handful of times. Compared with germline, one end of the junction differs, possibly owing to a read error. The chain is built from TRBV5-4 and TRBJ2-3; TRBD1 matches 8 bases. CDR3 size: 17 residues. Germline loops: CDR1 SGHNT, CDR2 YYREEE (reference sequence). CDR3 DNA sequence: TGCGCCAGCAGCCGGTACCTACCGGGACAGGGCACAGATACGCAGTATTTT. This sequence encodes CASSRYLPGQGTDTQYF.

The chain employs TRBV7-9 and TRBJ2-5, with D possibly matching TRBD2 (5 bases). This CDR3 comprises 11 residues. The germline V gene encodes CDR1 SEHNR and CDR2 FQNEAQ (reference sequence). Trimming cost V 7 bases and J 9 bases, with 12 bases left between them. This CDR3 is CASNEGSAQYF. The DNA of the CDR3 is TGTGCCAGCAACGAAGGGAGTGCCCAGTACTTC.

This clone was picked up a small number of times. V and J are TRBV29-1 and TRBJ1-4, with TRBD1 matching over 7 bases. The germline CDR1 and CDR2 sequences are SQVTM and ANQGSEA. The junction had 7 bases not matched to a gene; V was cut back by 4 bases and J by 8 bases. There are 13 residues in the CDR3. The CDR3 DNA follows: TGCAGCGTTGTCCGGACAGGATCCGAAAAACTGTTTTTT. It yields the protein CSVVRTGSEKLFF. Using reference TRBV29-1 and TRBJ1-4 for the parts outside the CDR3, the full variable domain is SAVISQKPSRDICQRGTSLTIQCQVDSQVTMMFWYRQQPGQSLTLIATANQGSEATYESGFVIDKFPISRPNLTFSTLTVSNMSPEDSSIYLCSVVRTGSEKLFFGSGTQLSVL.

This sequence joins TRBV11-2 and TRBJ2-1; no clear D gene. Trimming left V 0 bases short and J 4 bases short, with 7 bases between. CDR1 SGHAT and CDR2 FQNNGV come from the germline V gene. There are 14 residues in the CDR3. The CDR3 is CASSLEAAYNEQFF. The DNA for the CDR3 is TGTGCCAGCAGCTTAGAGGCGGCATACAATGAGCAGTTCTTC.

This chain links TRBV5-5 with TRBJ2-7; 10 nucleotides match TRBD1. This CDR3 region has 15 residues. CDR1 is SGHKS and CDR2 is YYEKEE in the germline V gene (reference sequence). Germline trimming cut 4 bases from V and 2 bases from J; bases unmatched to any gene: 6. Here the CDR3 reads CASSGPGQGTYEQYF. Written as DNA, the CDR3 is TGTGCCAGCAGCGGGCCGGGACAGGGGACCTACGAGCAGTACTTC.

This rearrangement joins TRBV18 to TRBJ1-4; the match to TRBD1 covers 7 bases. V dropped 5 bases and J dropped 8; count of bases not matched to a gene: 8. The CDR3 totals 14 residues. Germline V gene data show CDR1 as KGHSH and CDR2 as LQKENI. The CDR3 bases are TGTGCCAGCTCAACGGAGGGGGCTGGGGAAAAACTGTTTTTT. Amino acid sequence: CASSTEGAGEKLFF.

The chain employs TRBV11-2 and TRBJ1-1; D unclear. CDR3 length equals 14 residues. The germline V and J ends were trimmed by 0 bases and 1 base, with 6 bases remaining between them. Germline CDR1 SGHAT, CDR2 FQNNGV. In DNA, the CDR3 is TGTGCCAGCAGCTTAGATTCCGGGAACACTGAAGCTTTCTTT. Amino acid sequence: CASSLDSGNTEAFF.

This clone appeared once. The CDR3 sequence: CASSSGTDNSPLHF. The CDR3 bases are TGTGCCAGTAGCTCCGGGACAGATAATTCACCCCTCCACTTT. The rearrangement uses TRBV19 and TRBJ1-6, with 7 bases aligning to TRBD1. The CDR3 extends over 14 amino acids. CDR1 is LNHDA, CDR2 SQIVND, per germline (reference sequence). The V and J ends lost 6 bases and 5 bases, in that order; junction bases with no gene match: 4.

The chain employs TRBV19 and TRBJ2-2, with D perhaps matching TRBD1 (5 bases). The germline CDR1 and CDR2 sequences are LNHDA and SQIVND (reference sequence). The ends were cut back, 3 bases at V and 5 bases at J, with 13 bases in the middle. The CDR3 extends over 15 amino acids. Written as DNA, the CDR3 is TGTGCCAGTAGTATCGCAGGGTTCTTTACCGGGGAGCTGTTTTTT. Translated: CASSIAGFFTGELFF.

CDR3 in DNA: TGTGCCAGCAGCGTGGGCCCAGGGGCGGGTGGTGGCTACACCTTC. Protein sequence: CASSVGPGAGGGYTF. The V gene is TRBV9, the J gene TRBJ1-2; perhaps TRBD1 as D (6 bases). The germline V and J ends were trimmed by 2 bases and 7 bases, with 18 bases remaining between them. The CDR3 sequence is 15 residues long. Germline CDR1 is SGDLS and CDR2 is YYNGEE.

The chain uses TRBV18 and TRBJ2-5; D not certain. Per the germline V gene, CDR1 is KGHSH and CDR2 is LQKENI. V shed 0 bases and J shed 5 bases, with 10 bases lying between them. The length of the CDR3 is 14 residues. As DNA, the CDR3 is TGTGCCAGCTCACCACCGGCCACGCGGGAGACCCAGTACTTC. It codes for CASSPPATRETQYF.

This chain links TRBV19 with TRBJ2-7, with unresolved D. V was cut by 5 bases and J by 3 bases, with 11 bases left in between. This CDR3 has 13 residues. Germline V CDR1 and CDR2: LNHDA, SQIVND (reference sequence). Here the CDR3 reads CASSPRHDYEQYF. The DNA for the CDR3 is TGTGCCAGTAGTCCGAGACATGACTACGAGCAGTACTTC.

This clone was seen more than once but under ten times. CDR3 protein: CASRGDLRGSPLHF. The CDR3 DNA reads TGTGCCAGCCGGGGAGACCTTAGAGGCTCACCCCTCCACTTT. The chain employs TRBV6-1 and TRBJ1-6; D is unresolved. CDR1 is MNHNS and CDR2 is SASEGT in the germline V gene. This CDR3 spans 14 amino acids. The V gene lost 8 bases and the J gene lost 10 bases, with 18 bases spanning the gap.

CDR3 sequence: CASSFSWENEQFF. The CDR3 region has the DNA TGTGCCAGCTCATTCTCGTGGGAGAATGAGCAGTTCTTC. V and J are TRBV18 and TRBJ2-1; D may be TRBD2 (5 bases). The CDR3 is 13 amino acids. Germline V CDR1 and CDR2: KGHSH, LQKENI. Trimming took 5 bases from V and 7 from J, leaving 12 bases between them.

This chain joins TRBV5-6 and TRBJ2-7; D is uncertain. There are 11 residues in the CDR3. The V end lost 4 bases, the J end lost 0 bases, and 2 bases lay between the germline ends. Germline-derived CDR1 and CDR2 are SGHDT and YYEEEE. Here the CDR3 reads CASSRSYEQYF. Written as DNA, the CDR3 is TGTGCCAGCAGCCGCTCCTACGAGCAGTACTTC.

The chain employs TRBV7-2 and TRBJ1-5; 7 nucleotides align to TRBD1. CDR3 size: 15 residues. The germline gives CDR1 SGHTA, CDR2 FQGNSA. After removal of 5 bases from V and 8 bases from J, the junction contained 12 bases not matched to a gene. The CDR3 bases are TGTGCCAGCAGCGCAGGGACAGCTGGCTGGGAGCCCCAGCATTTT. This codes for CASSAGTAGWEPQHF.